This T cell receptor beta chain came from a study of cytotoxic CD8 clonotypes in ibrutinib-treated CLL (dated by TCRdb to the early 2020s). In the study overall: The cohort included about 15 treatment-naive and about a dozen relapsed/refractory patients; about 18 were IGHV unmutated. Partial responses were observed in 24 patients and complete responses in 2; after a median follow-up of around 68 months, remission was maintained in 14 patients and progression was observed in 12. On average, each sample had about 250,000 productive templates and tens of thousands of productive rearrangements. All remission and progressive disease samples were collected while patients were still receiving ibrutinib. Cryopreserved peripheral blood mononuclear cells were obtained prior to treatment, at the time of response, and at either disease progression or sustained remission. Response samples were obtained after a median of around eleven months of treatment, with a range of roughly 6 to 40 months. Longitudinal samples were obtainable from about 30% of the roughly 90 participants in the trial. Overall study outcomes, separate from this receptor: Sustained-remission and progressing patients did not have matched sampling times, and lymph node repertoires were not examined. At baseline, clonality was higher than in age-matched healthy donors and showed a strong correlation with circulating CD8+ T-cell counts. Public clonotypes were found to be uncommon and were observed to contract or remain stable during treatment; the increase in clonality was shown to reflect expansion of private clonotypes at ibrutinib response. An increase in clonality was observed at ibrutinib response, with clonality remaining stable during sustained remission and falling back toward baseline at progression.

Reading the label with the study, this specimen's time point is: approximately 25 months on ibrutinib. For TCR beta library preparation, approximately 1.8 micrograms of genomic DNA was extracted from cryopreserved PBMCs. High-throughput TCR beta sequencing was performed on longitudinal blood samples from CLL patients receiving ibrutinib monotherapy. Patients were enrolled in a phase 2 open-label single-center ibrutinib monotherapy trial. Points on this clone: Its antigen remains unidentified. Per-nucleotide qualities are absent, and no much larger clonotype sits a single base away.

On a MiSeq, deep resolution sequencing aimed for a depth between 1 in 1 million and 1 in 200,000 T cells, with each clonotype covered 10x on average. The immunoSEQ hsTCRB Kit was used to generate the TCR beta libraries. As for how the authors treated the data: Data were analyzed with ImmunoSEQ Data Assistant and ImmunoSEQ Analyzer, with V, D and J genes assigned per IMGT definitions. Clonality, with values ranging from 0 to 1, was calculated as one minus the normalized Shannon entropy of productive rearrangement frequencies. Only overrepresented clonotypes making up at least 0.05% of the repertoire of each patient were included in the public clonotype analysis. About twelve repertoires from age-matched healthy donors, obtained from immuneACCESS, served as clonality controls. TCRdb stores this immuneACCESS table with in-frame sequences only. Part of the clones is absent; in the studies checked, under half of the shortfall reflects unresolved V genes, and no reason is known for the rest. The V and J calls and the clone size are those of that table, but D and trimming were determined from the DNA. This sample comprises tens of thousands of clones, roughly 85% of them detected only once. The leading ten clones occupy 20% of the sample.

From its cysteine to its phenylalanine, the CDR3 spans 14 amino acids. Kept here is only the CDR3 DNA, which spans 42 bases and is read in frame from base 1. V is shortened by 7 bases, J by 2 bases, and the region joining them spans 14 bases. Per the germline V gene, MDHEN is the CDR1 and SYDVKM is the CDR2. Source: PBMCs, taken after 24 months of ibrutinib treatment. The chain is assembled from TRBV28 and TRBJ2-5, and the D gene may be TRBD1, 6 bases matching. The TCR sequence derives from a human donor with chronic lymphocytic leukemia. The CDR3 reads CASTGTGNQETQYF. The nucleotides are TGTGCCAGCACCGGCACAGGGAATCAAGAGACCCAGTACTTC.